This T cell receptor (beta chain) emerged from a study of blood T cell repertoires in COVID-19. The overall study: Italy, Spain and the United States were the sources of the convalescent and acute COVID-19 samples. Nucleic acid was either cDNA or gDNA, and it came from T cells, B-cell-depleted T cells, or PBMCs.

Germline-derived CDR1 and CDR2 are DFQATT and SNEGSKA (reference sequence). The CDR3 has 10 amino acids. V was trimmed by 4 bases and J by 5 bases, leaving 5 bases between them. The authors' processing: Amplifying reference gene primers gave estimates of nucleated cell counts. Only in-frame clones appear in the TCRdb table, and some are missing; sequencing was by immunoSEQ multiplex PCR. The V and J calls and clone size are taken from that table; D and trimming were inferred from the DNA. The sample has about 240,000 clones, roughly 86% seen once; the top ten hold about 12%. The chain links TRBV20-1 to TRBJ1-2; unclear D gene. The specimen was peripheral blood. The TCR originated in a man older than 75 with acute or convalescent COVID-19. CDR3 DNA: TGCAGTGCTATTTATTATGGCTACACCTTC. Translated, it gives CSAIYYGYTF.